The TCR beta chain described here comes from a study of T cells in Graves' hyperthyroidism and ophthalmopathy. RNA transcripts gave rise to amplified TCR beta CDR3 regions. The study used the HTBI primer set for a first-round RT-PCR of the TCR CDR3. TCRdb called the multiplex PCR reads again in MiXCR, with one record for every CDR3 protein. The sample has 400,000 or so distinct CDR3 sequences, about 14% seen once. This clonotype was seen at least ten times. The CDR3 totals 12 residues. Germline V gives CDR1 GTSNPN, CDR2 SVGIG (reference sequence). V lost 4 bases to trimming and J lost 7 bases, with 13 bases between them. Pregnant or lactating patients were excluded, as were those with uncontrolled infection or other autoimmune disease. Diagnostic assessment was based on clinical symptoms, serum thyroxine and TRAb, thyroid ultrasound and orbital computed tomography. An approximately 9.8 ml volume of fresh peripheral blood provided the PBMCs.

Sequenced input: blood. The chain links TRBV30 to TRBJ1-1, with unresolved D. The clonotype comes from a woman in her twenties or thirties with Graves' ophthalmopathy. This CDR3 reads CAWTRSGDEAFF. As DNA, the CDR3 is TGTGCCTGGACCCGGTCCGGCGATGAAGCTTTCTTT.